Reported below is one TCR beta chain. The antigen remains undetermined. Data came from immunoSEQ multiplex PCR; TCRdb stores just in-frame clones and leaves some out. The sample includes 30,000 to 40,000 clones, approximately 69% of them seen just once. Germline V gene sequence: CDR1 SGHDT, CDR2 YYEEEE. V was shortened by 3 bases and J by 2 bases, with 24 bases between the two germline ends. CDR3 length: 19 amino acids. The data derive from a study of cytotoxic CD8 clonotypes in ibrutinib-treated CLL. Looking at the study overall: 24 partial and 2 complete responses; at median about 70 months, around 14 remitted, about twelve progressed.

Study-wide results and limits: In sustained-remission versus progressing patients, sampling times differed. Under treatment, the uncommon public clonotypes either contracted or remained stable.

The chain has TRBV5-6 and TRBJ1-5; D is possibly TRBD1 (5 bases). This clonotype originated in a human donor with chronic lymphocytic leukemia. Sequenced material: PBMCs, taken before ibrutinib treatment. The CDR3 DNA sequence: TGTGCCAGCAGCTCTGGAGTGGAGCAGGGACGACTTCGCAATCAGCCCCAGCATTTT. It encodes CASSSGVEQGRLRNQPQHF. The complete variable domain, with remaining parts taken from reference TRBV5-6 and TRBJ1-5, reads DAGVTQSPTHLIKTRGQQVTLRCSPKSGHDTVSWYQQALGQGPQFIFQYYEEEERQRGNFPDRFSGHQFPNYSSELNVNALLLGDSALYLCASSSGVEQGRLRNQPQHFGDGTRLSIL.